The T cell receptor (beta chain) under discussion was sequenced for a study of tumor-infiltrating lymphocytes in primary liver carcinoma. At the level of the study: The patients included men and women who were aged 30 to 69 years. The neoplasms were of stage T1-T3 N0M0, with dimensions of about 4 to 11 cm across.

The blood RNA (from unsorted whole blood) was obtained, and germline DNA was also extracted. TCR beta cDNA was made from 400 to 600 ng total RNA with a constant-region primer. Three nested multiplex PCR rounds, a slightly modified ARM-PCR method, built the TCR beta libraries. Running 10 cycles apiece, the first two PCR rounds relied on TRBV1-TRBV30 forward primers together with a C-beta reverse primer. TCRdb re-derived calls from the multiplex PCR reads in MiXCR, one entry per CDR3 protein. Of about 330,000 distinct CDR3 sequences listed, 65% are singletons. This clonotype has just a few counts. The target antigen is unknown. Given a much more abundant clone one base away, this may be a read error. Whole-study results and caveats: Among the pair types, tumor region pairs showed more overlap than tumor-adjacent and tumor-blood pairs.

The length of the CDR3 is 13 residues. Germline V gives CDR1 SQVTM, CDR2 ANQGSEA. The sample was peripheral blood. The V gene is TRBV29-1, the J gene TRBJ2-5; D is undetermined. This TCR derives from a man aged 35 to 55 with primary liver carcinoma and hepatitis B virus infection. CDR3 bases: TGCAGCGTGAGAGTACTGTACCAAGAGACCCGGTACTTC. As protein: CSVRVLYQETRYF. The full variable domain, in which reference TRBV29-1 and TRBJ2-5 provide the parts outside the CDR3, is SAVISQKPSRDICQRGTSLTIQCQVDSQVTMMFWYRQQPGQSLTLIATANQGSEATYESGFVIDKFPISRPNLTFSTLTVSNMSPEDSSIYLCSVRVLYQETRYFGPGTRLLVL.